Included here is one T cell receptor beta chain sequence, with context. The sample originates from a study of human T cells and chemical hapten exposure. The time point was: patch test 2, 6 weeks after DPC sensitization. This sample's treatment: therapeutic diphenylcyclopropenone sensitization with weekly scalp DPC. Via MiXCR, TCRdb re-called the RACE reads, giving one row per CDR3 protein. This table has about 54,000 distinct CDR3 sequences, less than 10% appearing once. Germline loops: CDR1 SGHDN, CDR2 FVKESK. CDR3 length: 16 amino acids. V shed 0 bases and J shed 0 bases, with 10 bases lying between them.

This receptor was identified in a woman between 50 and 59 years old with alopecia areata. Some clones in this sample may be carry-over from other donors' samples. The V gene is TRBV14, the J gene TRBJ2-3; D is unclear. Sequenced material: whole blood, taken in connection with sensitization to the hapten diphenylcyclopropenone (DPC). The CDR3 spells CASSQDRGTSTDTQYF. The CDR3 DNA reads as TGTGCCAGCAGCCAAGACCGCGGTACTAGCACAGATACGCAGTATTTT.